The rows below give T cell receptor beta chains drawn from one sample of a study of shared clonotypes between healthy human individuals. Sequencing used immunoSEQ multiplex PCR; TCRdb keeps in-frame clones, though not all of them. The table records about 2.4 million clones, roughly 93% of them present only once. The material sequenced was naive CD4+ T cells from PBMCs. These receptors were collected from a young man in good health. Some clones in this sample may be carry-over from other donors' samples. The CDR3 runs from the conserved cysteine through the conserved F or W. A D gene is named only where the DNA matches it firmly. Only some rows state a clone size, as once, few, many or a class for expanded clones.

j_gene	v_gene	d_gene	abundance	CDR3aa	CDR3nt
TRBJ2-2	TRBV19	NA	NA	CASSFRPGTVNTGELFF	TGTGCCAGTAGTTTCCGCCCCGGGACCGTGAACACCGGGGAGCTGTTTTTT
TRBJ1-1	TRBV9	NA	NA	CASSAPDTEAFF	TGTGCCAGCAGCGCCCCCGACACTGAAGCTTTCTTT
TRBJ2-1	TRBV4-1	NA	NA	CASSQLRASADNEQFF	TGCGCCAGCAGTCAACTTCGGGCTAGCGCAGACAATGAGCAGTTCTTC
TRBJ2-7	TRBV30	TRBD1	NA	CAWREPGQGTYEQYF	TGTGCCTGGAGGGAACCGGGACAGGGGACCTACGAGCAGTACTTC
TRBJ2-5	TRBV18	NA	NA	CASSPRQLETQYF	TGTGCCAGCTCGCCGAGACAGTTGGAGACCCAGTACTTC
TRBJ1-5	TRBV28	TRBD1	once	CASSSGGTGGNQPQHF	TGTGCCAGCAGTTCAGGGGGGACAGGGGGCAATCAGCCCCAGCATTTT
TRBJ2-6	TRBV28	NA	NA	CASSHGGSGANVLTF	TGTGCCAGCAGCCACGGGGGTTCCGGGGCCAACGTCCTGACTTTC
TRBJ2-3	TRBV5-1	NA	NA	CASSLGVAGITDTQYF	TGCGCCAGCAGCTTGGGAGTGGCAGGGATTACAGATACGCAGTATTTT
TRBJ1-5	TRBV2	TRBD1	NA	CASSSGQNNQPQHF	TGTGCCAGCAGCTCGGGACAGAACAATCAGCCCCAGCATTTT
TRBJ2-2	TRBV9	NA	NA	CASSVRTHTGELFF	TGTGCCAGCAGCGTTAGGACTCACACCGGGGAGCTGTTTTTT
TRBJ1-3	TRBV28	NA	NA	CASSSPASEGGNTIYF	TGTGCCAGCAGTTCTCCAGCGTCCGAGGGAGGAAACACCATATATTTT
TRBJ2-3	TRBV9	NA	NA	CASSVDYLSDTQYF	TGTGCCAGCAGCGTAGATTACCTATCGGATACGCAGTATTTT
TRBJ2-7	TRBV18	TRBD2	NA	CASSPRTSEREQYF	TGTGCCAGCTCACCCCGGACTAGCGAAAGAGAGCAGTACTTC
TRBJ2-7	TRBV6-5	NA	once	CASSYSRATYEQYF	TGTGCCAGCAGTTATTCTCGGGCCACCTACGAGCAGTACTTC
TRBJ1-5	TRBV4-1	NA	NA	CASSPTTGSQPQHF	TGCGCCAGCAGCCCCACGACAGGTAGTCAGCCCCAGCATTTT
TRBJ1-6	TRBV9	NA	NA	CASSVGGGGSPLHF	TGTGCCAGCAGCGTAGGCGGGGGTGGATCACCCCTCCACTTT
TRBJ2-2	TRBV9	TRBD2	NA	CASSTPLSGRMVGELFF	TGTGCCAGCAGCACCCCCCTAAGCGGGAGGATGGTCGGGGAGCTGTTTTTT
TRBJ2-1	TRBV5-1	NA	NA	CASKPPELRLRNEQFF	TGCGCCAGCAAGCCCCCGGAATTGAGGCTAAGGAATGAGCAGTTCTTC
TRBJ2-7	TRBV5-1	NA	NA	CASSLVGRYEQYF	TGCGCCAGCAGCTTGGTGGGCCGCTACGAGCAGTACTTC
TRBJ2-1	TRBV6-4	NA	NA	CASSSQPGHRSEQFF	TGTGCCAGCAGTTCTCAACCGGGACACCGGAGTGAGCAGTTCTTC
TRBJ2-4	TRBV28	NA	NA	CASSLSTVGAKNIQYF	TGTGCCAGCAGTTTATCGACAGTGGGGGCCAAAAACATTCAGTACTTC
TRBJ1-4	TRBV27	NA	few	CASRSWGTNEKLFF	TGTGCCAGCAGGTCGTGGGGAACTAATGAAAAACTGTTTTTT
TRBJ1-1	TRBV5-6	NA	NA	CASSFGGAREAFF	TGTGCCAGCAGCTTTGGGGGGGCCCGGGAAGCTTTCTTT
TRBJ1-2	TRBV6-1	TRBD1	NA	CASSGWDSVVNYGYTF	TGTGCCAGCAGTGGGTGGGACAGCGTGGTTAACTATGGCTACACCTTC
TRBJ1-2	TRBV5-1	NA	NA	CASSLNLQANYGYTF	TGCGCCAGCAGCTTGAATCTCCAGGCAAACTATGGCTACACCTTC
TRBJ2-2	TRBV10-1	NA	NA	CASSEYAVNTGELFF	TGCGCCAGCAGTGAGTACGCGGTTAACACCGGGGAGCTGTTTTTT
TRBJ2-7	TRBV4-2	NA	once	CASSQEPRVLDEQYF	TGTGCCAGCAGCCAAGAGCCCAGGGTATTGGACGAGCAGTACTTC
TRBJ1-1	TRBV7-9	NA	NA	CASSFAVGETEAFF	TGTGCCAGCAGCTTTGCCGTTGGGGAAACTGAAGCTTTCTTT
TRBJ2-3	TRBV10-2	NA	NA	CASSEGVVGTDTQYF	TGCGCCAGCAGTGAGGGGGTAGTCGGGACAGATACGCAGTATTTT
TRBJ2-1	TRBV7-3	TRBD2	NA	CASSLMNPSGSYNEQFF	TGTGCCAGCAGCTTAATGAATCCTAGCGGGAGCTACAATGAGCAGTTCTTC
TRBJ2-7	TRBV5-8	TRBD1	NA	CASSLPGQLAWGEQYF	TGTGCCAGCAGCTTACCGGGACAGCTGGCATGGGGCGAGCAGTACTTC
TRBJ2-2	TRBV19	TRBD1	NA	CASSNTPRQGKNTGELFF	TGTGCCAGTAGTAACACACCTCGACAGGGAAAGAACACCGGGGAGCTGTTTTTT
TRBJ2-3	TRBV2	TRBD2	NA	CASSVAGGTDTQYF	TGTGCCAGCTCAGTAGCGGGAGGCACAGATACGCAGTATTTT
TRBJ2-1	TRBV9	TRBD2	NA	CASSANPQSGGYYNEQFF	TGTGCCAGCAGCGCTAATCCCCAAAGCGGGGGTTACTACAATGAGCAGTTCTTC
TRBJ2-5	TRBV6-1	NA	NA	CASTPGAVETQYF	TGTGCCAGCACCCCGGGGGCGGTCGAGACCCAGTACTTC
TRBJ1-1	TRBV30	NA	NA	CAWSAQLNTEAFF	TGTGCCTGGAGTGCACAGTTGAACACTGAAGCTTTCTTT
TRBJ2-7	TRBV19	TRBD1	once	CASRKGAGGGYEQYF	TGTGCCAGTAGGAAGGGGGCAGGGGGCGGCTACGAGCAGTACTTC
TRBJ1-2	TRBV9	TRBD1	NA	CASSPQAGQGNGYTF	TGTGCCAGCAGCCCACAAGCGGGACAGGGGAACGGCTACACCTTC
TRBJ2-5	TRBV2	NA	few	CASILSGLVGETQYF	TGTGCCAGCATCCTTTCGGGCCTTGTGGGAGAGACCCAGTACTTC
TRBJ2-1	TRBV10-1	TRBD2	NA	CASSESKLAGVNEQFF	TGCGCCAGCAGTGAGTCTAAGCTAGCGGGGGTGAATGAGCAGTTCTTC
TRBJ2-1	TRBV5-4	TRBD1	NA	CASSLTQGAYNEQFF	TGTGCCAGCAGCTTAACACAGGGGGCCTACAATGAGCAGTTCTTC
TRBJ2-7	TRBV10-3	NA	NA	CAISHSNYEQYF	TGTGCCATCAGTCACTCGAATTACGAGCAGTACTTC
TRBJ1-2	TRBV19	TRBD1	NA	CASSRQGTNYGYTF	TGTGCCAGTAGTCGACAGGGGACTAACTATGGCTACACCTTC
TRBJ2-5	TRBV5-1	TRBD2	NA	CASSLAYTSGMPQYF	TGCGCCAGCAGCTTGGCCTACACGAGCGGGATGCCCCAGTACTTC
TRBJ2-5	TRBV28	TRBD2	NA	CASTRLGLAGDGETQYF	TGTGCCAGCACTCGCCTGGGACTAGCGGGAGATGGGGAGACCCAGTACTTC
TRBJ2-1	TRBV28	NA	NA	CASSPIGPSGYNEQFF	TGTGCCAGCAGTCCTATTGGGCCCTCGGGATACAATGAGCAGTTCTTC
TRBJ2-1	TRBV20-1	NA	NA	CSARPGLKEFF	TGCAGTGCTAGACCCGGGCTCAAGGAGTTCTTC
TRBJ2-7	TRBV18	TRBD2	once	CASSTSSGRDYEQYF	TGTGCCAGCTCAACCAGTAGCGGGAGGGACTACGAGCAGTACTTC
TRBJ2-7	TRBV18	NA	NA	CASSRNTGYGEQYF	TGTGCCAGCTCCCGGAATACAGGGTATGGCGAGCAGTACTTC
TRBJ2-7	TRBV27	NA	NA	CASSPRGTTSYEQYF	TGTGCCAGCAGTCCCCGGGGGACAACGTCCTACGAGCAGTACTTC